This TCR beta chain was recorded in a study of OX40 agonist ivuxolimab in advanced cancers. Background for the entire study: Ivuxolimab, which targeted the costimulatory receptor OX40 (CD134), was an agonistic, fully human IgG2 monoclonal antibody. Among the roughly 50 dose-escalation patients, some 20 had hepatocellular carcinoma, 15 melanoma, 9 renal cell carcinoma and 9 head and neck cancer. Partial responses occurred in three dose-escalation patients: two with cutaneous melanoma and one with hepatocellular carcinoma. Patients were allowed to have had prior anti-PD-1, anti-PD-L1 or anti-CTLA-4 therapy, and about 40% of the dose-escalation patients had been treated with checkpoint inhibitors. In the dose-escalation cohort, roughly 80% of patients were male, and the mean age was approximately 60 years, with a range of 23 to 79. The monotherapy dose-escalation portion (N of about 50 patients) of the phase I ivuxolimab trial is reported in the paper. Intravenous ivuxolimab was administered to patients every 2 weeks at six dose levels: 0.01, 0.1, 0.3, 1.5, 3 and 10 mg/kg. The purpose of peripheral TCRbeta sequencing was to test whether ivuxolimab changed TCR sequence diversity and led to clonal T-cell expansion.

As to this clone: The antigen it binds to is not known. No qualities accompany the bases; no much larger clone lies one base away.

Genomic DNA was isolated from the sorted cells so that the TCRbeta CDR3 region could be sequenced. The immunoSEQ Assay was used to sequence the TCRbeta CDR3 regions. TCRdb holds this immuneACCESS table with in-frame rearrangements only. Some clones are missing; in checked studies, unresolved V genes explain under half, and the rest has no known cause. The sample table records around 70,000 clones; around four fifths of these occur just once. The ten most abundant clones make up around 1.8% of the sample. Patients with autoimmune disease history or receiving systemic immunosuppression were excluded from the trial. Peripheral blood for TCR sequencing was collected from all dose cohorts at baseline, on cycle 4 day 1, and on cycle 7 day 1. Samples came from an open-label, multicenter, first-in-human phase I dose-escalation trial of ivuxolimab. Adults with locally advanced or metastatic melanoma, renal cell, hepatocellular, or head and neck squamous cell carcinoma were enrolled in the trial. CD4+ and CD8+ T cells were sorted separately from peripheral blood before TCR sequencing.

General findings and caveats noted by the study authors: Clonal expansion of both CD4+ and CD8+ blood T cells was observed from baseline to week 6 at doses 0.1 to 3.0 mg/kg. On average, CD8+ T cells showed more expanded clones than CD4+ T cells after ivuxolimab. In partial responders in the 0.1-3.0 mg/kg groups, normalized peripheral clonal expansion was found to be among the lowest, especially among CD8+ T cells. Low levels of normalized T-cell clonal expansion were also seen in some nonresponding patients. The antigen specificity of the clonally expanded peripheral T cells was not determined.

Including cysteine and phenylalanine, the CDR3 has 16 amino acids. Of the read, only the CDR3 DNA is kept; its 48 bases are in frame from base 1. Trimming at the junction amounts to 4 bases on V and 6 bases on J, and the germline ends lie 19 bases apart. CDR1 SGHRS and CDR2 YFSETQ are derived from the germline V gene. Sequences were derived from CD4+ or CD8+ T cells sorted from blood, sampled in a trial of the OX40 agonist ivuxolimab. The TCR sequence derives from an adult with an advanced solid tumor such as melanoma, head and neck, liver or kidney cancer. The sequence joins TRBV5-1 to TRBJ2-2; D gene: possibly TRBD2, on 6 matching bases. This receptor carries the CDR3 CASSQRRDAGPGELFF. The sequenced DNA is TGCGCCAGCAGCCAAAGGCGGGACGCCGGACCCGGGGAGCTGTTTTTT.